This T cell receptor beta chain was obtained from a study of T cell changes during pregnancy in multiple sclerosis. Clones were sequenced by immunoSEQ multiplex PCR, and TCRdb holds only the in-frame ones, with some missing. The repertoire holds about 44,000 clones, approximately 92% seen once, with approximately 0.73% in the top ten. CDR3 length: 13 residues. From germline, CDR1 is SGHRS and CDR2 YFSETQ. V lost 0 bases and J 5 bases, leaving 8 bases between the germline ends. Of note for this clone: Additional DNA sequences in this sample encode the identical CDR3.

Sequencing was performed on CD4+ T cells from peripheral blood mononuclear cells, taken in the first trimester of pregnancy. The clonotype originates from a female donor with multiple sclerosis, enrolled in a pregnancy study. The chain is built from TRBV5-1 and TRBJ2-5, with D possibly being TRBD2 (6 bases). Written as DNA, the CDR3 is TGCGCCAGCAGCTTGGCACGGGAGGAGACCCAGTACTTC. It is translated as CASSLAREETQYF.